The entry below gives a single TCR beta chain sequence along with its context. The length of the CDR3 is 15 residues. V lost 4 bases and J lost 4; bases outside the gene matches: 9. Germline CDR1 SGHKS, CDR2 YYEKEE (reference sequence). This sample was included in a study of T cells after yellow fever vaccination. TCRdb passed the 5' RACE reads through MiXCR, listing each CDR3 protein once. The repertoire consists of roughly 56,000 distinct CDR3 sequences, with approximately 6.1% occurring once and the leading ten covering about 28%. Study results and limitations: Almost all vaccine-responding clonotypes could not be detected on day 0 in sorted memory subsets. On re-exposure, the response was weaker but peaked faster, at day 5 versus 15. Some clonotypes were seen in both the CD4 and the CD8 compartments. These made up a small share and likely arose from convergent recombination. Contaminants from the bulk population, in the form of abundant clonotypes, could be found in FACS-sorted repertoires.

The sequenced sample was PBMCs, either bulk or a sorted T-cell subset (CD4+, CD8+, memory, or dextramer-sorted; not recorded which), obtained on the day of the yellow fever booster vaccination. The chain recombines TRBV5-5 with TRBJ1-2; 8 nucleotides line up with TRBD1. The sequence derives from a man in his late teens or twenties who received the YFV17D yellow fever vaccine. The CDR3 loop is CASSHGTGFPYGYTF. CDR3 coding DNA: TGTGCCAGCAGCCATGGGACAGGCTTTCCCTATGGCTACACCTTC. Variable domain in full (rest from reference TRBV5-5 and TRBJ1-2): DAGVTQSPTHLIKTRGQQVTLRCSPISGHKSVSWYQQVLGQGPQFIFQYYEKEERGRGNFPDRFSARQFPNYSSELNVNALLLGDSALYLCASSHGTGFPYGYTFGSGTRLTVV.